The 19 T cell receptor beta chains listed next were all sequenced from one sample in a study of T cell changes during pregnancy in multiple sclerosis. Profiled with immunoSEQ multiplex PCR; TCRdb holds only in-frame clones, not every one. The repertoire consists of some 60,000 clones, with about 86% occurring once and the leading ten covering over 4%. The sequencing input was peripheral blood from another person, used as feeder cells. Receptors were obtained from a human donor whose cells served as feeder cells for cultures in a pregnancy study.

This chain links TRBV14 with TRBJ1-4; D gene uncertain. The CDR3 contains 15 residues. V was cut by 0 bases and J by 0 bases, with 5 bases left in between. CDR1 SGHDN and CDR2 FVKESK come from the germline V gene. In DNA, the CDR3 is TGTGCCAGCAGCCAAGACGGGGCAACTAATGAAAAACTGTTTTTT. Protein: CASSQDGATNEKLFF.

This chain links TRBV19 with TRBJ1-5, with D possibly matching TRBD1 (5 bases). Germline lookup yields CDR1 LNHDA and CDR2 SQIVND (reference sequence). The CDR3 is made up of 20 amino acids. V lost 1 base and J 0 bases, leaving 22 bases between the germline ends. The CDR3 sequence is CASSIGAPGLLGTSNQPQHF. CDR3 DNA sequence: TGTGCCAGTAGTATAGGGGCACCGGGACTCCTGGGGACTAGCAATCAGCCCCAGCATTTT.

As to this clone: This likely reflects a read error, since a far larger clone is one base away. This specimen includes other DNA sequences encoding the same CDR3. The chain couples TRBV4-1 to TRBJ2-7, with 10 bases identical to TRBD2. The germline gives CDR1 MGHRA, CDR2 YSYEKL. Trimming cost V 1 base and J 0 bases; bases outside gene matches: 0. The CDR3 spans 15 residues. The CDR3 DNA is TGCGCCAGCAGCCAAGGACTAGCGGGCTCCTACGAGCAGTACTTC. This encodes CASSQGLAGSYEQYF.

The V and J genes are TRBV5-5 and TRBJ1-2, with TRBD1 matching 7 bases. Germline CDR1 SGHKS, CDR2 YYEKEE (reference sequence). Trimming removed 0 bases from V and 2 bases from J; junction bases left unmatched: 10. The CDR3 extends over 17 amino acids. This CDR3 reads CASSLEVSGGPNYGYTF. As DNA, the CDR3 is TGTGCCAGCAGCTTGGAAGTGTCAGGGGGTCCCAACTATGGCTACACCTTC.

This clone has just one count. The rearrangement uses TRBV9 and TRBJ1-4; no clear D gene. The V gene lost 10 bases and the J gene lost 4 bases, with 14 bases spanning the gap. CDR3 length: 13 amino acids. Germline loops: CDR1 SGDLS, CDR2 YYNGEE. The CDR3 DNA sequence: TGTGCCCACACGGGAGGGTTTAATGAAAAACTGTTTTTT. This translates into CAHTGGFNEKLFF.

This chain uses TRBV30 with TRBJ2-5, with 11 nucleotides matching TRBD2. J lost 5 bases, V lost 3 bases, and 8 bases had no gene match. Germline V gene sequence: CDR1 GTSNPN, CDR2 SVGIG (reference sequence). This CDR3 region has 15 residues. CDR3 sequence (DNA): TGTGCCTGGAGCGGTACTAGCGGGAGTGGGGAGACCCAGTACTTC. The encoded protein is CAWSGTSGSGETQYF.

In its sample, this clone was seen a few times. V gene TRBV5-5 combines with J gene TRBJ2-7; possible D gene TRBD2, 6 bases. CDR3 length: 13 amino acids. Germline CDR1 SGHKS, CDR2 YYEKEE (reference sequence). The V and J ends lost 6 bases and 5 bases respectively, with 15 bases between them. CDR3 sequence: CASTGLGEDEQYF. In DNA form, the CDR3 reads TGTGCCAGCACAGGACTGGGGGAGGACGAGCAGTACTTC.

The chain links TRBV5-1 to TRBJ1-1; no definite D call. Germline assignment: CDR1 SGHRS and CDR2 YFSETQ. The CDR3 loop spans 13 amino acids. The V gene lost 2 bases and the J gene lost 1 base, with 6 bases spanning the gap. The CDR3 spells CASSFDPNTEAFF. CDR3 DNA sequence: TGCGCCAGCAGCTTTGACCCGAACACTGAAGCTTTCTTT.

The chain employs TRBV5-1 and TRBJ2-5, with D unresolved. V lost 0 bases and J 5 bases, leaving 8 bases between the germline ends. The CDR3 runs 13 residues. Germline V gene lookup returns CDR1 SGHRS and CDR2 YFSETQ. CDR3 in amino acids: CASSLVPRETQYF. Written as DNA, the CDR3 is TGCGCCAGCAGCTTGGTTCCCCGGGAGACCCAGTACTTC. The variable domain in full, with the rest retrieved from reference TRBV5-1 and TRBJ2-5, is KAGVTQTPRYLIKTRGQQVTLSCSPISGHRSVSWYQQTPGQGLQFLFEYFSETQRNKGNFPGRFSGRQFSNSRSEMNVSTLELGDSALYLCASSLVPRETQYFGPGTRLLVL.

The V gene is TRBV29-1, the J gene TRBJ2-3; D is perhaps TRBD1 (5 bases). The V gene's germline CDR1 is SQVTM and CDR2 ANQGSEA. V was trimmed by 1 base and J by 8 bases, leaving 7 bases between them. The CDR3 runs to 11 residues. DNA for the CDR3: TGCAGCGTTGAAGGAAGGGGTACGCAGTATTTT. Residues: CSVEGRGTQYF.

This chain joins TRBV19 and TRBJ1-1; 7 nucleotides agree with TRBD1. The germline gives CDR1 LNHDA, CDR2 SQIVND (reference sequence). There are 14 residues in the CDR3. The V segment lost 5 bases and the J segment 7 bases; nucleotides outside the gene matches: 10. CDR3 in amino acids: CASSRADREIEAFF. Written as DNA, the CDR3 is TGTGCCAGTAGTCGCGCTGACAGGGAAATTGAAGCTTTCTTT.

CDR3 residues: CASSFTPDPGGYTF. The CDR3 bases are TGTGCCAGCAGCTTCACCCCTGACCCCGGTGGCTACACCTTC. The chain couples TRBV7-2 to TRBJ1-2; D uncertain. Looked up from germline, CDR1 is SGHTA and CDR2 is FQGNSA. V was shortened by 3 bases and J by 7 bases, with 15 bases between the two germline ends. The CDR3 contains 14 residues.

The V and J genes are TRBV7-4 and TRBJ1-6; D perhaps matches TRBD1 (6 bases). Germline lookup yields CDR1 SGHVT and CDR2 SQSDAQ. The CDR3 is made up of 21 amino acids. V was shortened by 5 bases and J by 0 bases, with 26 bases between the two germline ends. CDR3 in DNA: TGTGCCAGCAGCCTACCCAGACCGGACAGCCGGCCGAGCTCCTATAATTCACCCCTCCACTTT. Translation gives CASSLPRPDSRPSSYNSPLHF.

This chain joins TRBV7-6 and TRBJ1-2; 7 positions agree with TRBD1. CDR3 length equals 13 residues. V was clipped by 3 bases and J by 6 bases; unmatched bases: 4. Germline lookup yields CDR1 SGHVS and CDR2 FNYEAQ. CDR3 DNA sequence: TGTGCCAGCAGCTTGGGACAGTTAAATGGCTACACCTTC. It specifies CASSLGQLNGYTF.

The chain carries TRBV4-1 and TRBJ1-2; perhaps TRBD1 as D (6 bases). V lost 0 bases and J lost 4, with 9 bases in between. Per the germline V gene, CDR1 is MGHRA and CDR2 is YSYEKL. The CDR3 is 14 amino acids. The CDR3 DNA follows: TGCGCCAGCAGCCAAGATCAGGGGACCTATGGCTACACCTTC. This gives the protein CASSQDQGTYGYTF.

This clone was seen just once. The chain combines TRBV19 with TRBJ1-5, with a possible D match to TRBD1 (6 bases). The germline V and J ends were trimmed by 11 bases and 0 bases, with 20 bases remaining between them. The CDR3 totals 16 residues. CDR1 is LNHDA, CDR2 SQIVND, per germline (reference sequence). The CDR3 DNA follows: TGTGCCGGAAAGAAGGGGGGCGACGGTAGCAATCAGCCCCAGCATTTT. It yields the protein CAGKKGGDGSNQPQHF.

The rearrangement joins TRBV28 to TRBJ2-7, with D maybe TRBD2 (5 bases). Per germline, CDR1 MDHEN and CDR2 SYDVKM. Trimming shortened V by 7 bases and J by 5 bases, and 15 bases separated the two germline ends. This CDR3 is 13 amino acids long. In DNA, the CDR3 is TGTGCCAGCACCATAGGCGGGCGCGACGAGCAGTACTTC. Protein product: CASTIGGRDEQYF.

The chain couples TRBV6-5 to TRBJ2-3; possibly TRBD1 for D (6 bases). The germline CDR1 and CDR2 sequences are MNHEY and SVGAGI. V lost 7 bases to trimming and J lost 6 bases, with 14 bases between them. The length of the CDR3 is 13 residues. CDR3 loop: CASTHGGQDTQYF. CDR3 bases: TGTGCCAGCACCCACGGTGGACAGGATACGCAGTATTTT.

V gene TRBV6-4 combines with J gene TRBJ2-3; 13 bases match TRBD2. From germline, CDR1 is MRHNA and CDR2 SNTAGT. The CDR3 is 15 amino acids. V lost 3 bases, J lost 4 bases, and 1 base stayed unmatched. The CDR3 DNA is TGTGCCAGCAGTGAGGGGACTAGCGGGGCAGATACGCAGTATTTT. The encoded protein is CASSEGTSGADTQYF.